A single sample gave rise to the 21 T cell receptor beta chains below, sequenced in a study of cytomegalovirus exposure and HLA in healthy donors. Assay: immunoSEQ multiplex PCR; the TCRdb copy retains only in-frame clones and omits some. The sample lists 200,000 or so clones, approximately 88% seen once, with roughly 7% in the top ten. Sequencing was done on a sample of PBMCs. These TCRs come from a man aged 18 to 29 in good health and CMV-seropositive.

This clone turned up a few times. V and J are TRBV30 and TRBJ1-2, with 7 positions matching TRBD1. CDR1 is GTSNPN and CDR2 is SVGIG in the germline V gene (reference sequence). This CDR3 contains 14 residues. V lost 3 bases to trimming and J lost 6 bases; unmatched junction nucleotides: 10. The CDR3 coding sequence is TGTGCCTGGAGAGCACAGGGGTTCAATCATGGCTACACCTTC. This translates into CAWRAQGFNHGYTF.

This clone was counted only a few times. The V and J genes are TRBV2 and TRBJ1-2; 8 bases match TRBD1. Unmatched junction bases numbered 8, after V lost 6 bases and J lost 5 bases. The CDR3 runs 14 residues. Germline loops: CDR1 SNHLY, CDR2 FYNNEI. The chain's CDR3 is CASRGVGQVYGYTF. Here the CDR3 DNA reads TGTGCCAGCAGAGGGGTGGGACAGGTTTATGGCTACACCTTC.

The rearrangement joins TRBV11-2 to TRBJ2-1; TRBD2 aligns across 7 bases. The trim removed 2 bases at V and 0 bases at J, leaving 4 bases unmatched. CDR3 length: 16 residues. The germline gives CDR1 SGHAT, CDR2 FQNNGV. CDR3 sequence reads: CASSLWSGTSYNEQFF. The CDR3 bases are TGTGCCAGCAGCTTATGGAGCGGGACCTCCTACAATGAGCAGTTCTTC.

This chain uses TRBV2 with TRBJ1-3, with TRBD1 matching over 7 bases. This CDR3 region has 14 residues. Trimming took 6 bases from V and 4 from J; bases not matched to a gene: 6. Germline V CDR1 and CDR2: SNHLY, FYNNEI. The DNA of the CDR3 is TGTGCCAGCAGAGACAGGGTTGGCGGAAACACCATATATTTT. Its translation: CASRDRVGGNTIYF.

This clone was seen more than once but under ten times. The gene calls are TRBV2 and TRBJ2-2; 11 nucleotides line up with TRBD2. Trimming at V came to 8 bases and at J to 4 bases, leaving 0 bases not matched to a gene. This CDR3 has 13 amino acids. Germline V CDR1 and CDR2: SNHLY, FYNNEI. The chain's CDR3 is CASGTSGTGELFF. In nucleotides, the CDR3 is TGTGCCAGCGGGACTAGCGGCACCGGGGAGCTGTTTTTT.

The V call is TRBV27, the J call TRBJ2-1, with 11 nucleotides matching TRBD2. Germline CDR1 is MNHEY and CDR2 is SMNVEV (reference sequence). The CDR3 consists of 15 residues. The ends lost 6 bases at V and 7 bases at J; junction bases unmatched: 8. This CDR3 is CASSPLAGAGNEQFF. In DNA form, the CDR3 reads TGTGCCAGCAGCCCACTAGCGGGAGCTGGGAATGAGCAGTTCTTC.

The chain combines TRBV7-8 with TRBJ1-5; D unresolved. CDR1 is SGHVS, CDR2 FQNEAQ, per germline. The CDR3 has 15 amino acids. V was trimmed by 5 bases and J by 2 bases, leaving 13 bases between them. CDR3 sequence reads: CASSGGVGRNQPQHF. The CDR3 DNA is TGTGCCAGCAGCGGCGGGGTTGGTCGCAATCAGCCCCAGCATTTT.

V is TRBV19 and J is TRBJ1-1; TRBD1 matches 9 bases. Germline assignment: CDR1 LNHDA and CDR2 SQIVND (reference sequence). The CDR3 loop spans 15 amino acids. V was clipped by 0 bases and J by 1 base; unmatched bases: 0. The CDR3 sequence is CASSIEGQGNTEAFF. The CDR3, as DNA: TGTGCCAGTAGTATAGAGGGACAGGGGAACACTGAAGCTTTCTTT.

J is TRBJ2-6 and V is TRBV28; 7 bases match TRBD1. Germline trimming cut 4 bases from V and 0 bases from J; bases unmatched to any gene: 9. Germline CDR1 reads MDHEN; CDR2 reads SYDVKM. This CDR3 is 18 amino acids long. The CDR3: CASSSWTGSSSGANVLTF. The CDR3 nucleotides are TGTGCCAGCAGTTCCTGGACAGGATCGAGCTCTGGGGCCAACGTCCTGACTTTC. The full variable domain, completed using reference TRBV28 and TRBJ2-6, is DVKVTQSSRYLVKRTGEKVFLECVQDMDHENMFWYRQDPGLGLRLIYFSYDVKMKEKGDIPEGYSVSREKKERFSLILESASTNQTSMYLCASSSWTGSSSGANVLTFGAGSRLTVL.

The chain has TRBV25-1 and TRBJ2-3, with TRBD2 matching over 10 bases. The CDR3 runs 17 residues. In germline, CDR1 is MGHDK, CDR2 SYGVNS. Trimming cost V 0 bases and J 6 bases; bases outside gene matches: 9. This CDR3 is CASSEYRAGGPGDTQYF. CDR3 nucleotides: TGTGCCAGCAGTGAATATAGAGCGGGAGGGCCCGGGGATACGCAGTATTTT. Full variable domain (rest looked up from reference TRBV25-1 and TRBJ2-3): EADIYQTPRYLVIGTGKKITLECSQTMGHDKMYWYQQDPGMELHLIHYSYGVNSTEKGDLSSESTVSRIRTEHFPLTLESARPSHTSQYLCASSEYRAGGPGDTQYFGPGTRLTVL.

This chain links TRBV5-1 with TRBJ1-2; D gene unclear. V gave up 1 base and J gave up 3 bases, with 10 bases separating them. CDR3 length: 14 residues. Germline V gene data show CDR1 as SGHRS and CDR2 as YFSETQ. CDR3 residues: CASSLREVDYGYTF. CDR3 coding DNA: TGCGCCAGCAGCTTGAGGGAGGTTGACTATGGCTACACCTTC.

The rearrangement joins TRBV15 to TRBJ1-4; TRBD1 matches 7 bases. The junction had 7 bases not matched to a gene; V was cut back by 4 bases and J by 8 bases. This CDR3 is 14 amino acids long. CDR1 is LNHNV, CDR2 YYDKDF, per germline (reference sequence). The CDR3 sequence is CATSTDRAGEKLFF. CDR3 in DNA: TGTGCCACCAGCACAGACAGGGCAGGGGAAAAACTGTTTTTT.

V is TRBV7-9 and J is TRBJ2-1; 9 bases line up with TRBD2. The CDR3 consists of 17 residues. Unmatched junction bases numbered 10, after V lost 0 bases and J lost 7 bases. Germline V gene lookup returns CDR1 SEHNR and CDR2 FQNEAQ (reference sequence). CDR3 region: CASSLALASGILNEQFF. Here the CDR3 DNA reads TGTGCCAGCAGCTTAGCGCTGGCTAGCGGGATACTTAATGAGCAGTTCTTC.

This clone was found once. The rearrangement joins TRBV30 to TRBJ2-7; 10 nucleotides agree with TRBD2. This CDR3 contains 15 residues. The germline V gene has CDR1 GTSNPN and CDR2 SVGIG (reference sequence). The V segment lost 0 bases and the J segment 5 bases; nucleotides outside the gene matches: 7. As DNA, the CDR3 is TGTGCCTGGAGTGTAGCTAGCGGGAGTCAGCACGAGCAGTACTTC. This translates into CAWSVASGSQHEQYF.

V gene TRBV4-2 combines with J gene TRBJ2-2; D not certain. Germline CDR1 is LGHNA and CDR2 is YNFKEQ. CDR3 size: 12 residues. V lost 9 bases and J 6 bases, leaving 11 bases between the germline ends. CDR3 region: CASRTDPGELFF. The DNA for the CDR3 is TGTGCCAGTAGAACAGACCCCGGGGAGCTGTTTTTT.

This clone was seen only once. This chain links TRBV15 with TRBJ1-4, with D possibly TRBD1 on 5 matching bases. Per germline, CDR1 LNHNV and CDR2 YYDKDF (reference sequence). The CDR3 runs to 15 residues. Trimming removed 1 base at V and 7 bases at J, with 13 bases between. The CDR3 loop reads CATSRGSGGIEKLFF. As DNA, the CDR3 is TGTGCCACCAGCAGAGGGTCTGGGGGGATTGAAAAACTGTTTTTT.

This chain uses TRBV27 with TRBJ2-7; 8 bases agree with TRBD1. With V trimmed by 4 bases and J by 3 bases, 11 bases remained unmatched. Looked up from germline, CDR1 is MNHEY and CDR2 is SMNVEV (reference sequence). The CDR3 contains 16 residues. CDR3 amino acids: CASSSRGQVGGYEQYF. The DNA for the CDR3 is TGTGCCAGCAGTTCCCGGGGACAGGTAGGGGGCTACGAGCAGTACTTC.

The chain combines TRBV9 with TRBJ2-3; a possible D gene is TRBD1 (6 bases). Trimming shortened V by 3 bases and J by 4 bases, and 12 bases separated the two germline ends. Per the germline V gene, CDR1 is SGDLS and CDR2 is YYNGEE. The length of the CDR3 is 14 residues. The CDR3 sequence is CASSDRAVPDTQYF. The CDR3, as DNA: TGTGCCAGCAGCGACAGGGCGGTACCAGATACGCAGTATTTT. Using reference TRBV9 and TRBJ2-3 for the parts outside the CDR3, the full variable domain is DSGVTQTPKHLITATGQRVTLRCSPRSGDLSVYWYQQSLDQGLQFLIQYYNGEERAKGNILERFSAQQFPDLHSELNLSSLELGDSALYFCASSDRAVPDTQYFGPGTRLTVL.

The chain couples TRBV28 to TRBJ1-1, with D uncertain. Trimming removed 3 bases at V and 0 bases at J, with 8 bases between. This CDR3 is 14 amino acids long. Germline V gene sequence: CDR1 MDHEN, CDR2 SYDVKM. DNA for the CDR3: TGTGCCAGCAGTTTCCCGACATTGAACACTGAAGCTTTCTTT. It yields the protein CASSFPTLNTEAFF. Supplemented by reference TRBV28 and TRBJ1-1, the full variable domain reads DVKVTQSSRYLVKRTGEKVFLECVQDMDHENMFWYRQDPGLGLRLIYFSYDVKMKEKGDIPEGYSVSREKKERFSLILESASTNQTSMYLCASSFPTLNTEAFFGQGTRLTVV.

The chain is built from TRBV7-9 and TRBJ1-2; no firm D call. Trimming left V 2 bases short and J 6 bases short, with 4 bases between. The length of the CDR3 is 11 residues. Germline V gives CDR1 SEHNR, CDR2 FQNEAQ (reference sequence). DNA for the CDR3: TGTGCCAGCAGCTTACTCGATGGCTACACCTTC. Protein product: CASSLLDGYTF.

The rearrangement uses TRBV27 and TRBJ2-1, with 7 bases lining up with TRBD1. Per the germline V gene, CDR1 is MNHEY and CDR2 is SMNVEV (reference sequence). CDR3 length equals 14 residues. Trimming took 6 bases from V and 1 from J; bases not matched to a gene: 3. CDR3 loop: CASSPRGSYNEQFF. For the CDR3, the DNA is TGTGCCAGCAGCCCCAGGGGGTCCTACAATGAGCAGTTCTTC.